This T cell receptor (beta chain) originates from a study of blood T cell repertoires in COVID-19. Looking at the study overall: Acute and convalescent COVID-19 samples came from the United States, Italy and Spain. Sources were T cells, B-cell-depleted T cells, or PBMCs; the material itself was cDNA or gDNA.

In the original analysis: By means of reference gene primer amplification, nucleated cell counts were estimated. Method: immunoSEQ multiplex PCR; TCRdb's copy keeps in-frame clones and lacks some. For V, J and clone size, that table is used; D and trimming come from the DNA. The sample includes 300,000 or so clones, about 82% seen only once; the top ten take around 3.7%. The sequence derives from a woman in her forties or fifties with active or convalescent COVID-19. The sequenced sample was peripheral blood.

This CDR3 reads CASSVLTGQGNYGYTF. The CDR3, as DNA: TGTGCCAGCAGTGTATTGACGGGACAGGGAAACTATGGCTACACCTTC. The gene calls are TRBV28 and TRBJ1-2, with 9 bases aligning to TRBD1. In germline, CDR1 is MDHEN, CDR2 SYDVKM. V was clipped by 5 bases and J by 2 bases; unmatched bases: 9. This CDR3 has 16 amino acids.